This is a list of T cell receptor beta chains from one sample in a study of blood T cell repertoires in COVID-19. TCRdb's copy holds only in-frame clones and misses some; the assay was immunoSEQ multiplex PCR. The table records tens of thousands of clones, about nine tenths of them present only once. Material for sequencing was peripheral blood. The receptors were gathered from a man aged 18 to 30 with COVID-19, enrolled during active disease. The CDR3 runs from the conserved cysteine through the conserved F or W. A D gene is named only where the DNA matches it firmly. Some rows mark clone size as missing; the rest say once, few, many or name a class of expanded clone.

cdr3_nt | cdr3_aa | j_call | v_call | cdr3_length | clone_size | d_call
TGTGCCAGCAGCCCGGGACAGGGAAAACTGTTTTTT | CASSPGQGKLFF | TRBJ1-4 | TRBV5-6 | 12 | . | TRBD1
TGTGCCAGCAGCGCCCTAAGGGACAGCCCACTCCACTTT | CASSALRDSPLHF | TRBJ1-6 | TRBV9 | 13 | . | TRBD1
TGTGCCAGCAGTTCCCTTAGTTCTGGGGCCAACGTCCTGACTTTC | CASSSLSSGANVLTF | TRBJ2-6 | TRBV6-2/TRBV6-3 | 15 | . | .
TGTGCCAGCAGGATGTGGGCCGGCCCAGGGAATTCACCCCTCCACTTT | CASRMWAGPGNSPLHF | TRBJ1-6 | TRBV7-2 | 16 | . | .
TGTGCCAGCAGCTGGGGGGTGGGGAATCAGCCCCAGCATTTT | CASSWGVGNQPQHF | TRBJ1-5 | TRBV11-2 | 14 | . | .
TGTGCCAGTAGTAAACAGGGAAGCTCCTACGAGCAGTACTTC | CASSKQGSSYEQYF | TRBJ2-7 | TRBV19 | 14 | . | .
TGTGCCAGCAGCTTATCGGTACTAAACCCCTACGAGCAGTACTTC | CASSLSVLNPYEQYF | TRBJ2-7 | TRBV11-2 | 15 | few | .
TGTGCCAGTATTCTGACAGGGGCCTCAGACCGATATGGGGGCTACACCTTC | CASILTGASDRYGGYTF | TRBJ1-2 | TRBV19 | 17 | . | TRBD1
TGTGCCAGCAGCTTGGGGGGGACTAACTATGGCTACACCTTC | CASSLGGTNYGYTF | TRBJ1-2 | TRBV13 | 14 | . | .
TGTGCCAGCAGCTCTTTGGGTAATGGTGGGGCACATAGCAATCAGCCCCAGCATTTT | CASSSLGNGGAHSNQPQHF | TRBJ1-5 | TRBV28 | 19 | . | .
TGTGCCAGCAGCCCAAAAATCACAGGTTACAATGAGCAGTTCTTC | CASSPKITGYNEQFF | TRBJ2-1 | TRBV11-1 | 15 | . | .
TGTGCCTGGAGTGTAGGAGGATCCTACGAGCAGTACTTC | CAWSVGGSYEQYF | TRBJ2-7 | TRBV30 | 13 | . | .
TGCAGCGTTGGGGAGGGACTAGCGAGGGGCGTCGTGAAGTTCTTC | CSVGEGLARGVVKFF | TRBJ2-1 | TRBV29-1 | 15 | . | TRBD2
TGTGCTAGTGGTTTGACATCTCTGGCGGGTATAACCTACGAGCAGTACTTC | CASGLTSLAGITYEQYF | TRBJ2-7 | TRBV12-5 | 17 | few | .
TGTGCCAGCAGTACCGGGGTCTATGGCTACACCTTC | CASSTGVYGYTF | TRBJ1-2 | TRBV6-6 | 12 | . | .
TGTGTCAGCAGCCCAACAGCTTCCGAGCAGTACTTC | CVSSPTASEQYF | TRBJ2-7 | TRBV14 | 12 | . | .
TGTGCCAGCAGTCTCCCTCGACAGGGAGGAACTGAAGCTTTCTTT | CASSLPRQGGTEAFF | TRBJ1-1 | TRBV28 | 15 | once | TRBD1
TGTGCCACCTCGGACTCCCAATACAATGAGCAGTTCTTC | CATSDSQYNEQFF | TRBJ2-1 | TRBV6-5 | 13 | . | .
TGCGCCAGCAGCCAGGGGAGTAGGGATTCCTATGGCTACACCTTC | CASSQGSRDSYGYTF | TRBJ1-2 | TRBV4-3 | 15 | . | .
TGTGCCACCAGCAGGCGGGACAGGGGGCTGGGCACTGAAGCTTTCTTT | CATSRRDRGLGTEAFF | TRBJ1-1 | TRBV15 | 16 | . | TRBD1
TGTGCCAGCAAGCTAACTAGCGGGAGGGTCCACAATGAGCAGTTCTTC | CASKLTSGRVHNEQFF | TRBJ2-1 | TRBV28 | 16 | . | TRBD2
TGTGCCAGCAGCGCTCGACAGGGGGCGGACACTGAAGCTTTCTTT | CASSARQGADTEAFF | TRBJ1-1 | TRBV7-8 | 15 | . | TRBD1
TGTGCCAGCAGTCCGTGGGACTTTTCCTACGAGCAGTACTTC | CASSPWDFSYEQYF | TRBJ2-7 | TRBV28 | 14 | . | .
TGTGCCAGCAGTTACTCTTTAGGGGTCCAGCATTTT | CASSYSLGVQHF | TRBJ1-5 | TRBV6-6 | 12 | . | .
TGTGCCAGCAGTTTATCGGGCAGGGGCCACGAGCAGTACTTC | CASSLSGRGHEQYF | TRBJ2-7 | TRBV27 | 14 | . | .
TGCGCCAGCAGCCAAGAGGCGGGCAGGTATTATTACGAGCAGTACTTC | CASSQEAGRYYYEQYF | TRBJ2-7 | TRBV4-3 | 16 | . | .
TGTGCCTGGAACCTCGGGACAGCAGACTATGGCTACACCTTC | CAWNLGTADYGYTF | TRBJ1-2 | TRBV30 | 14 | . | TRBD1
TGCGCCAGCAGCTTCGACAGTACTTCTGGAAACACCATATATTTT | CASSFDSTSGNTIYF | TRBJ1-3 | TRBV5-1 | 15 | . | .
TGTGCCAGCAGTGTGGACAGTGTCACCGGGGAGCTGTTTTTT | CASSVDSVTGELFF | TRBJ2-2 | TRBV6-2/TRBV6-3 | 14 | . | .
TGTGCCAGCAGCACCTACCCTACTAACTATGGCTACACCTTC | CASSTYPTNYGYTF | TRBJ1-2 | TRBV9 | 14 | . | .